Below, 14 T cell receptor beta chains from the same sample are listed, as sequenced in a study of CD8 T cells in ankylosing spondylitis (dated by TCRdb to the late 2010s). Broader findings and caveats from the paper: A TCR beta motif of 8 or 9 highly homologous amino acid variants appeared characteristic of blood from ankylosing spondylitis patients.

The library was prepared using 5' RACE. The instrument was an Illumina HiSeq 2500. In TCRdb, the public reads were trimmed at Q25 with fastp and aligned with MiXCR, with productive beta chains retained. Each record represents a unique CDR3 protein, reported with the most common genes and DNA among its rows. This sample lists fewer than 450,000 distinct CDR3 sequences; 15% to 20% were detected once. The top ten clones comprise approximately 1% of the sample. No antigens are known for them. Specimen: blood, either unsorted or a sorted T cell fraction (not recorded which). The receptor source for this set is a male donor with ankylosing spondylitis.

Only a few counts were recorded for this clonotype. The rearrangement links TRBV5-1 to TRBJ2-5; D is ambiguous. The germline V gene encodes CDR1 SGHRS and CDR2 YFSETQ. The CDR3 covers 14 residues. V was clipped by 5 bases and J by 0 bases, with 11 bases between them. CDR3 bases: TGCGCCAGCAGAAAGGGAATGTACCAAGAGACCCAGTACTTC. It specifies CASRKGMYQETQYF.

This chain's CDR3 is CASSYSAPGTQYF. CDR3 bases: TGTGCCAGCAGTTACTCGGCCCCCGGGACCCAGTACTTC. The rearrangement links TRBV6-5 to TRBJ2-5; D unresolved. V dropped 0 bases and J dropped 7 bases, with 9 bases sitting between them. Germline CDR1 is MNHEY and CDR2 is SVGAGI. The length of the CDR3 is 13 residues.

This clonotype was counted between two and nine times. This sequence joins TRBV7-8 and TRBJ2-3; 8 bases line up with TRBD2. J was trimmed by 5 bases and V by 3 bases; bases with no gene match: 7. The germline V gene has CDR1 SGHVS and CDR2 FQNEAQ. There are 15 residues in the CDR3. As DNA, the CDR3 is TGTGCCAGCAGCTTGTTAGGTCGGGGGGGAGATACGCAGTATTTT. Translation: CASSLLGRGGDTQYF.

The chain joins TRBV4-3 to TRBJ2-2; 11 nucleotides agree with TRBD2. From germline, CDR1 is LGHNA and CDR2 YSLEER. Trimming cost V 2 bases and J 7 bases; bases outside gene matches: 6. This CDR3 region has 16 residues. DNA of the CDR3: TGCGCCAGCAGCCAAATTAGCGGGAGGGCCGGCGGGGAGCTGTTTTTT. Its translation is CASSQISGRAGGELFF.

This chain joins TRBV7-6 and TRBJ2-5, with 13 bases aligning to TRBD2. J gave up 2 bases and V 0 bases, and 12 bases lay outside the gene matches. CDR3 length equals 20 residues. Per the germline V gene, CDR1 is SGHVS and CDR2 is FNYEAQ. As DNA, the CDR3 is TGTGCCAGCAGCTTAGCGCCCATTTCGAGACTAGCGGGGGGTCAAGAGACCCAGTACTTC. Translating gives CASSLAPISRLAGGQETQYF.

This clonotype came up a few times. The V gene is TRBV3-1, the J gene TRBJ2-7; D might be TRBD2 (6 bases). This CDR3 has 14 amino acids. Germline V gene sequence: CDR1 LGHDT, CDR2 YNNKEL (reference sequence). The V end was cut by 2 bases, the J end by 3 bases, with 11 bases between. The CDR3 DNA is TGTGCCAGCAGCCAAAGGGACTGGAGCTACGAGCAGTACTTC. Encoded protein: CASSQRDWSYEQYF.

This clonotype was detected only once. V and J are TRBV4-3 and TRBJ1-6; 7 bases align to TRBD1. Germline loops: CDR1 LGHNA, CDR2 YSLEER. V lost 1 base and J lost 0; bases outside the gene matches: 12. CDR3 length: 20 residues. In DNA, the CDR3 is TGCGCCAGCAGCCAAGTCTCTGCCCTCAGGGGGAGCTCCTATAATTCACCCCTCCACTTT. Protein: CASSQVSALRGSSYNSPLHF.

This clonotype has a count of ten or more. J is TRBJ1-2 and V is TRBV12-3 or TRBV12-4, with 9 positions matching TRBD1. The CDR3 runs 14 residues. V trimming: 7 bases; J trimming: 8 bases; junction bases outside the gene matches: 11. DNA of the CDR3: TGTGCCAGCACCAATCTCGGGACAGGGAACGGCTACACCTTC. It encodes CASTNLGTGNGYTF.

The chain joins TRBV7-2 to TRBJ2-6; a weak D match, TRBD2 (6 bases). The CDR3 loop spans 16 amino acids. Germline CDR1 reads SGHTA; CDR2 reads FQGNSA. V lost 5 bases, J lost 2 bases, and 13 bases lay in between. CDR3 in amino acids: CASSLGTGAGANVLTF. CDR3 bases: TGTGCCAGCAGCCTAGGGACTGGAGCTGGGGCCAACGTCCTGACTTTC.

The CDR3 protein is CASSWGLAGMNTGELFF. The CDR3, as DNA: TGCGCCAGCAGCTGGGGACTAGCGGGGATGAACACCGGGGAGCTGTTTTTT. This chain links TRBV5-1 with TRBJ2-2, with TRBD2 identical over 13 bases. J was trimmed by 1 base and V by 3 bases; bases with no gene match: 3. This CDR3 is built from 17 residues. Germline CDR1 and CDR2: SGHRS and YFSETQ.

This clonotype was observed at least ten times. CDR3 in DNA: TGCAGCGTTGCCCCCCGGGGTTCCCTTGACGAGCAGTACTTC. Amino acids: CSVAPRGSLDEQYF. The J gene is TRBJ2-7, the V gene TRBV29-1; D might be TRBD2 (5 bases). CDR1 SQVTM and CDR2 ANQGSEA come from the germline V gene. V was shortened by 4 bases and J by 5 bases, with 18 bases between the two germline ends. CDR3 size: 14 residues.

The gene calls are TRBV20-1 and TRBJ2-1; the match to TRBD1 covers 12 bases. Germline CDR1 reads DFQATT; CDR2 reads SNEGSKA (reference sequence). The CDR3 runs to 16 residues. The V and J ends lost 1 base and 7 bases, in that order; junction bases with no gene match: 8. CDR3 DNA sequence: TGCAGTGCTAGAGGCCAGGGACAGGGGGCTTCTAATGAGCAGTTCTTC. Translated, it gives CSARGQGQGASNEQFF.

V and J are TRBV11-2 and TRBJ2-1, with D possibly matching TRBD2 (5 bases). This CDR3 contains 16 residues. CDR1 is SGHAT, CDR2 FQNNGV, per germline. Trimming took 3 bases from V and 0 from J, leaving 12 bases between them. CDR3 region: CASSFGRASSYNEQFF. The CDR3 coding sequence is TGTGCCAGCAGCTTCGGGCGGGCAAGCTCCTACAATGAGCAGTTCTTC.

This clonotype showed up just a few times. The chain has TRBV5-1 and TRBJ1-4; D call uncertain. The CDR3 extends over 13 amino acids. V lost 0 bases, J lost 5 bases, and 5 bases lay in between. Germline CDR1 is SGHRS and CDR2 is YFSETQ. The CDR3 DNA sequence: TGCGCCAGCAGCTTGGACGAAAATGAAAAACTGTTTTTT. Its protein is CASSLDENEKLFF.